A selection of T cell receptor beta chains follows, all from one sample in a study of monozygotic twins with inflammatory bowel disease. From its re-call of the 5' RACE reads, TCRdb lists each CDR3 protein once, without DNA. Its clone listing holds 300,000 to 350,000 distinct CDR3 sequences. Source material: blood. The receptor source for this set is a human donor with ulcerative colitis or Crohn's disease, or a healthy co-twin of an affected twin (not recorded which). The CDR3 runs from the conserved cysteine through the conserved F or W.

v_call	j_call	cdr3_aa
TRBV5-1	TRBJ1-3	CASSFQGAWGNTIYF
TRBV18	TRBJ1-1	CASSPFGGDTEAFF
TRBV12-5	TRBJ2-3	CATSRGTDTQYF
TRBV10-3	TRBJ1-1	CAISGMEQNTEAFF
TRBV12-3/TRBV12-4	TRBJ1-1	CASSLTGVGNSEAFF
TRBV20-1	TRBJ1-4	CSCQGRSNEKLFF
TRBV6-1	TRBJ1-2	CASSMGGGGNGYTF
TRBV28	TRBJ2-7	CASSLGIGQGLHEQYF
TRBV9	TRBJ1-3	CASSVGTGAAGNTIYF
TRBV7-8	TRBJ1-6	CASSSGPYNSPLHF
TRBV6-2/TRBV6-3	TRBJ2-1	CASSRKGYSNEQFF
TRBV6-6	TRBJ2-7	CASSRSGTYEQYF
TRBV10-3	TRBJ2-7	CAIRPGQGYEQYF
TRBV12-3/TRBV12-4	TRBJ2-1	CASRFSGSSYNEQFF
TRBV5-6	TRBJ2-2	CASSFERSGRPVNTGELFF
TRBV19	TRBJ2-4	CASSMDRGTKNIQYF
TRBV29-1	TRBJ2-3	CSVLWGDTQYF
TRBV19	TRBJ2-7	CASSSTGVLYEQYF
TRBV2	TRBJ2-6	CASSIGEAGANVLTF
TRBV20-1	TRBJ2-7	CSARSGTALVQYF
TRBV6-5	TRBJ1-4	CASSFRDTNEKLFF
TRBV5-1	TRBJ2-7	CASSLEDRGRAWGSYEQYF
TRBV6-1	TRBJ2-7	CASSDVLSRGLTYEQYF
TRBV20-1	TRBJ2-3	CSARDTVLGTDTQYF